This T cell receptor (beta chain) was sequenced in a study of blood T cells in healthy people across ages. Germline V gene lookup returns CDR1 ENHRY and CDR2 SYGVKD. Trimming shortened V by 9 bases and J by 4 bases, and 15 bases separated the two germline ends. This CDR3 region has 13 residues. A J-beta primer mix and a sample-barcoded 5' primer were used in a second PCR of roughly 6 to 12 cycles. Using its own MiXCR run on the 5' RACE reads, TCRdb lists one record per CDR3 protein. Among some 790,000 distinct CDR3 sequences listed, less than 35% were seen once. The rearrangement joins TRBV10-3 to TRBJ1-1, with no clear D. This clonotype originated in a woman of 80 years or more in good health. Sequencing was performed on blood. In nucleotides, the CDR3 is TGTGCCATAGCTTCTACGGGTGGCACTGAAGCTTTCTTT. This encodes CAIASTGGTEAFF.